Presented here are 26 T cell receptor beta chains from one specimen sequenced in a study of blood T cell repertoires in COVID-19. Clones were read by immunoSEQ multiplex PCR, and TCRdb kept only the in-frame ones, dropping some. The repertoire has 60,000 to 70,000 clones, about 91% of them found once; the top ten carry about 12%. The sequenced sample was peripheral blood. All receptors come from a human donor with active COVID-19. The donor label of this sample is uncertain.

The rearrangement links TRBV9 to TRBJ2-6; D gene ambiguous. The CDR3 is 16 residues long. V dropped 4 bases and J dropped 4 bases, with 15 bases sitting between them. CDR1 and CDR2 from the germline V gene are SGDLS and YYNGEE. CDR3: CASSPPPGSGANVLTF. CDR3 DNA sequence: TGTGCCAGCAGCCCCCCCCCGGGTTCGGGGGCCAACGTCCTGACTTTC.

This clone showed up just once. The chain couples TRBV11-2 to TRBJ1-1; a weak D match, TRBD1 (6 bases). Germline-derived CDR1 and CDR2 are SGHAT and FQNNGV. This CDR3 region has 15 residues. V was pared by 5 bases and J by 6 bases, with 19 bases between. The CDR3 reads CASSPSLGGVAEAFF. The CDR3 region has the DNA TGTGCCAGCAGCCCATCCCTAGGGGGAGTAGCTGAAGCTTTCTTT.

CDR3 region: CAGTNYGYTF. The CDR3 region has the DNA TGCGCTGGGACAAACTATGGCTACACCTTC. The J gene is TRBJ1-2, the V gene TRBV20-1; perhaps TRBD1 as D (6 bases). The V gene's germline CDR1 is DFQATT and CDR2 SNEGSKA (reference sequence). CDR3 length: 10 residues.

This clone was counted a single time. J is TRBJ2-3 and V is TRBV11-2; 8 positions match TRBD2. The V gene end was trimmed by 3 bases and the J gene end by 0 bases; junction bases not matched to a gene: 8. CDR3 length equals 17 residues. CDR1 and CDR2 from the germline V gene are SGHAT and FQNNGV. This chain's CDR3 is CASSLRTSRGSTDTQYF. The CDR3 DNA reads as TGTGCCAGCAGCTTGAGGACTAGCCGGGGGAGCACAGATACGCAGTATTTT.

The genes are TRBV4-2 and TRBJ1-5; perhaps TRBD1 as D (6 bases). Per germline, CDR1 LGHNA and CDR2 YNFKEQ. The V and J ends lost 0 bases and 6 bases respectively, with 9 bases between them. The CDR3 sequence is 14 residues long. In DNA, the CDR3 is TGTGCCAGCAGCCAAGAACAGGGAGCTCAGCCCCAGCATTTT. This translates into CASSQEQGAQPQHF.

The chain couples TRBV18 to TRBJ1-2; TRBD1 is a possible D gene (5 bases). Trimming left V 0 bases short and J 8 bases short, with 10 bases between. CDR1 and CDR2 from the germline V gene are KGHSH and LQKENI. The CDR3 loop spans 13 amino acids. This chain's CDR3 is CASSPPGGSGYTF. The CDR3 DNA follows: TGTGCCAGCTCACCACCGGGGGGATCGGGCTACACCTTC. The full variable domain, in which reference TRBV18 and TRBJ1-2 provide the parts outside the CDR3, is NAGVMQNPRHLVRRRGQEARLRCSPMKGHSHVYWYRQLPEEGLKFMVYLQKENIIDESGMPKERFSAEFPKEGPSILRIQQVVRGDSAAYFCASSPPGGSGYTFGSGTRLTVV.

The chain joins TRBV19 to TRBJ2-1; D possibly corresponds to TRBD2 (6 bases). Germline-derived CDR1 and CDR2 are LNHDA and SQIVND (reference sequence). Trimming removed 2 bases from V and 5 bases from J, with 13 bases in between. The CDR3 extends over 15 amino acids. The chain's CDR3 is CASSISRWGDNEQFF. DNA for the CDR3: TGTGCCAGTAGTATAAGTCGGTGGGGGGACAATGAGCAGTTCTTC.

The chain combines TRBV4-3 with TRBJ2-3, with a tentative D call TRBD1 (8 bases). The CDR3 spans 15 residues. Germline V CDR1 and CDR2: LGHNA, YSLEER. Trimming took off 4 bases at V and 2 bases at J, with 13 bases between the two ends. For the CDR3, the DNA is TGCGCCAGCAGCCGAGCGGGACAGGTCACAGATACGCAGTATTTT. Its protein is CASSRAGQVTDTQYF.

The gene calls are TRBV7-9 and TRBJ2-2, with TRBD2 matching 10 bases. The CDR3 contains 15 residues. Unmatched junction bases numbered 0, after V lost 1 base and J lost 4 bases. From germline, CDR1 is SEHNR and CDR2 FQNEAQ (reference sequence). The CDR3 sequence: CASSLVAGGTGELFF. Written as DNA, the CDR3 is TGTGCCAGCAGCTTAGTAGCGGGAGGCACCGGGGAGCTGTTTTTT.

The table lists this clone with a few counts. This chain connects TRBV7-2 to TRBJ2-5, with D tentatively TRBD2 (5 bases). The V gene lost 4 bases and the J gene lost 5 bases, with 20 bases spanning the gap. The V gene's germline CDR1 is SGHTA and CDR2 FQGNSA. The CDR3 runs to 16 residues. CDR3 loop: CASSSQTTNPSETQYF. The CDR3 coding sequence is TGTGCCAGCAGCTCCCAGACTACAAACCCCTCGGAGACCCAGTACTTC. Full variable domain (missing parts from reference TRBV7-2 and TRBJ2-5): GAGVSQSPSNKVTEKGKDVELRCDPISGHTALYWYRQSLGQGLEFLIYFQGNSAPDKSGLPSDRFSAERTGGSVSTLTIQRTQQEDSAVYLCASSSQTTNPSETQYFGPGTRLLVL.

The J gene is TRBJ1-2, the V gene TRBV28; 8 bases map to TRBD1. V lost 8 bases to trimming and J lost 4 bases; unmatched junction nucleotides: 0. The CDR3 runs 11 residues. CDR1 is MDHEN, CDR2 SYDVKM, per germline. CDR3 region: CASGTGYGYTF. CDR3 DNA: TGTGCCAGCGGGACAGGCTATGGCTACACCTTC.

The rearrangement uses TRBV19 and TRBJ2-1; 8 bases map to TRBD2. Germline V gene sequence: CDR1 LNHDA, CDR2 SQIVND (reference sequence). Unmatched junction bases numbered 10, after V lost 6 bases and J lost 0 bases. This CDR3 has 17 residues. Here the CDR3 DNA reads TGTGCCAGTAGCCCCAGGACTAGCAGTTACTCCTACAATGAGCAGTTCTTC. This sequence encodes CASSPRTSSYSYNEQFF. Drawing the rest from reference TRBV19 and TRBJ2-1, the complete variable domain is DGGITQSPKYLFRKEGQNVTLSCEQNLNHDAMYWYRQDPGQGLRLIYYSQIVNDFQKGDIAEGYSVSREKKESFPLTVTSAQKNPTAFYLCASSPRTSSYSYNEQFFGPGTRLTVL.

The gene calls are TRBV5-4 and TRBJ2-2; 9 positions agree with TRBD1. Germline V gene data show CDR1 as SGHNT and CDR2 as YYREEE (reference sequence). The CDR3 runs 15 residues. The ends lost 6 bases at V and 3 bases at J; junction bases unmatched: 6. In DNA form, the CDR3 reads TGTGCCAGCATGGGCACAGGGGGCTACACCGGGGAGCTGTTTTTT. It specifies CASMGTGGYTGELFF.

The chain uses TRBV27 and TRBJ2-7; D perhaps matches TRBD1 (5 bases). This CDR3 is 13 amino acids long. The germline V and J ends were trimmed by 6 bases and 3 bases, with 12 bases remaining between them. Per the germline V gene, CDR1 is MNHEY and CDR2 is SMNVEV (reference sequence). The CDR3 sequence: CASSQGTLYEQYF. The CDR3 nucleotides are TGTGCCAGCAGCCAGGGCACCCTCTACGAGCAGTACTTC.

This chain connects TRBV15 to TRBJ2-1; tentative D call: TRBD2 (6 bases). CDR3 length: 14 amino acids. V shed 0 bases and J shed 7 bases, with 10 bases lying between them. Germline V gene sequence: CDR1 LNHNV, CDR2 YYDKDF (reference sequence). The CDR3 sequence is CATSRELGGNEQFF. CDR3 DNA: TGTGCCACCAGCAGAGAGCTAGGAGGGAATGAGCAGTTCTTC.

The chain links TRBV20-1 to TRBJ2-1; possible D gene TRBD2, 6 bases. CDR1 and CDR2 (germline): DFQATT, SNEGSKA (reference sequence). The CDR3 extends over 14 amino acids. Trimming removed 3 bases from V and 4 bases from J, with 13 bases in between. This chain's CDR3 is CSASSGSRYNEQFF. The CDR3 DNA reads TGCAGTGCTAGTTCCGGGAGTCGGTACAATGAGCAGTTCTTC.

The chain carries TRBV7-7 and TRBJ2-5, with 7 positions matching TRBD2. The CDR3 consists of 21 residues. The trim removed 1 base at V and 5 bases at J, leaving 25 bases unmatched. The V gene's germline CDR1 is SSHAT and CDR2 FNYEAQ (reference sequence). The CDR3 DNA is TGTGCCAGCAGCTTAGATCGCTTTGGGCTAGCGGAGTTTTCTGGGAGGGAGACCCAGTACTTC. It specifies CASSLDRFGLAEFSGRETQYF.

The CDR3 protein is CASSPGMPSSGNTIYF. CDR3 DNA: TGTGCCAGCAGCCCAGGGATGCCCTCCTCTGGAAACACCATATATTTT. The chain is built from TRBV7-2 and TRBJ1-3; TRBD1 might be the D (5 bases). V lost 5 bases, J lost 0 bases, and 14 bases lay in between. The CDR3 is 16 amino acids. Germline CDR1 is SGHTA and CDR2 is FQGNSA.

CDR3 bases: TGTGCCAGCAGCCCGGTCAGGTCTGAAGCTTTCTTT. Translating gives CASSPVRSEAFF. V is TRBV6-2 or TRBV6-3 and J is TRBJ1-1; D remains ambiguous. Germline V gene data show CDR1 as MNHEY and CDR2 as SVGEGT. Trimming cost V 6 bases and J 6 bases, with 11 bases left between them. The CDR3 runs 12 residues.

The rearrangement uses TRBV7-8 and TRBJ2-5; D could derive from TRBD1 or TRBD2 (5 bases each). Germline V lookup: CDR1 SGHVS, CDR2 FQNEAQ. The CDR3 runs to 14 residues. Trimming stripped 5 bases from V and 5 bases from J, with 15 bases between. The CDR3 DNA follows: TGTGCCAGCAGCGGAGGCAGGGTAGGGGAGACCCAGTACTTC. This sequence encodes CASSGGRVGETQYF.

This clone appeared a single time. The V call is TRBV7-6, the J call TRBJ2-6; D unclear. Germline CDR1 SGHVS, CDR2 FNYEAQ. The CDR3 has 17 residues. Trimming pared 1 base from V and 0 bases from J, leaving 10 bases between. CDR3 bases: TGTGCCAGCAGCTTAGAGATTAGCTCCTCTGGGGCCAACGTCCTGACTTTC. Translation: CASSLEISSSGANVLTF.

This chain links TRBV3-1 (or the pseudogene TRBV3-2) with TRBJ2-7, with D tentatively TRBD2 (5 bases). In germline, CDR1 is LGHDT, CDR2 YNNKEL (reference sequence). Trimming pared 0 bases from V and 5 bases from J, leaving 11 bases between. CDR3 length equals 14 residues. The CDR3 DNA follows: TGTGCCAGCAGCCAAGATGACGCGGGCAACGAGCAGTACTTC. This sequence encodes CASSQDDAGNEQYF.

The rearrangement joins TRBV18 to TRBJ1-5; D is uncertain. Between the trimmed V and J ends, which lost 9 bases and 3 bases, there was a span of 18 bases. The CDR3 runs to 15 residues. CDR1 and CDR2 (germline): KGHSH, LQKENI. The CDR3 loop is CARPLPMLYNQPQHF. In nucleotides, the CDR3 is TGTGCCAGACCTCTCCCTATGCTTTACAATCAGCCCCAGCATTTT. The full variable domain, its missing parts supplied by reference TRBV18 and TRBJ1-5, is NAGVMQNPRHLVRRRGQEARLRCSPMKGHSHVYWYRQLPEEGLKFMVYLQKENIIDESGMPKERFSAEFPKEGPSILRIQQVVRGDSAAYFCARPLPMLYNQPQHFGDGTRLSIL.

CDR3 coding DNA: TGTGCCAGCAGCCGAAGACAGGCCCAAGGGCCCCAGCATTTT. It translates to CASSRRQAQGPQHF. The V gene is TRBV27, the J gene TRBJ1-5, with D possibly being TRBD1 (6 bases). V shed 6 bases and J shed 9 bases, with 18 bases lying between them. This CDR3 is 14 amino acids long. From germline, CDR1 is MNHEY and CDR2 SMNVEV (reference sequence).

CDR3 in amino acids: CASSPQGNTEAFF. In DNA form, the CDR3 reads TGTGCCAGCAGCCCGCAGGGGAACACTGAAGCTTTCTTT. The V and J genes are TRBV7-8 and TRBJ1-1, with a possible D match to TRBD1 (5 bases). Per the germline V gene, CDR1 is SGHVS and CDR2 is FQNEAQ. This CDR3 contains 13 residues. Trimming pared 5 bases from V and 1 base from J, leaving 8 bases between.

The rearrangement uses TRBV27 and TRBJ2-1, with D perhaps TRBD2 (6 bases). Germline CDR1 reads MNHEY; CDR2 reads SMNVEV (reference sequence). The ends were cut back, 8 bases at V and 6 bases at J, with 11 bases in the middle. The CDR3 covers 12 residues. This chain's CDR3 is CASRDFSNEQFF. As DNA, the CDR3 is TGTGCCAGCCGGGACTTTTCCAATGAGCAGTTCTTC.